The entry below describes one T cell receptor beta chain. This sample was included in a study of T cells after yellow fever vaccination. TCRdb fed the 5' RACE reads into MiXCR, producing one record per CDR3 protein. The table includes fewer than 400,000 distinct CDR3 sequences, 6.2% detected once. CDR1 is MNHEY, CDR2 SVGAGI, per germline. Trimming took 6 bases from V and 4 from J, leaving 11 bases between them. This CDR3 spans 13 amino acids. The source is a man younger than 40 who received the YFV17D yellow fever vaccine. The chain is built from TRBV6-5 and TRBJ2-3, with a weak D call TRBD1 (5 bases). Sequenced material: PBMCs, taken 5 days after the yellow fever booster vaccination. The CDR3 sequence: CASRYRTPDTQYF. The CDR3 DNA sequence: TGTGCCAGCAGGTACAGGACCCCAGATACGCAGTATTTT.